The T cell receptor (beta chain) described here comes from a study of beta chain features in type 1 diabetes. Study-wide background: Age, gender, cell numbers and subset yield matched between patients and controls. Study observations and caveats: Relative to healthy donors, patients appeared to have naive, central memory and Treg TCRB repertoires that were more similar. High TCR expression in some cells could lead to their over-representation in cDNA sequencing.

CDR1 MNHNS and CDR2 SASEGT come from the germline V gene. V was pared by 7 bases and J by 1 base, with 17 bases between. The CDR3 extends over 15 amino acids. Stem cell-like memory, regulatory, central memory and naive CD4+ cells were sorted via CD45RO/CCR7/CD25/CD127/CD95/CD27. Remarks on this clone: Its specificity is not known.

The study reverse transcribed the entire isolated RNA, so it sequenced expressed TCRB transcripts. Here immunoSEQ multiplex PCR was the method, and the copy in TCRdb shows in-frame clones only, minus some. This table holds fewer than 350,000 clones, about 20% found once. The TCR sequence derives from a woman aged 18-29 years in good health. The J gene is TRBJ2-7, the V gene TRBV6-1; tentative D call: TRBD2 (7 bases). Sequencing was carried out using naive CD4+ T cells from blood. In DNA form, the CDR3 reads TGTGCCAGCACCACGTACAGGGAGGGTTCCTACGAGCAGTACTTC. Protein sequence: CASTTYREGSYEQYF.